This TCR beta chain was retrieved from a study of T-cell reconstitution after alpha-beta-depleted transplantation in children. Study-wide findings and caveats: Alpha-beta T cells present about two months after transplant were reported to originate from several hundred expanded graft clones.

The authors prepared the TCRbeta library with unique molecular identifiers. One entry per CDR3 protein, called by TCRdb with MiXCR from the PCR reads. The sample lists approximately 190,000 distinct CDR3 sequences, about 6% occurring once. This clonotype was observed a handful of times. The antigen remains unidentified. In germline, CDR1 is PRHDT, CDR2 FYEKMQ (reference sequence). J gave up 8 bases and V 5 bases, and 7 bases lay outside the gene matches. This CDR3 has 15 amino acids. This sequence originates from a girl under three years old with combined immunodeficiency, due to receive a stem cell transplant. This specimen consisted of PBMCs, obtained before TCRalphabeta/CD19-depleted stem cell transplant. This chain links TRBV13 with TRBJ2-1, with 12 bases fitting TRBD2. The CDR3 loop is CASSPPSGGAHEQFF. CDR3 nucleotides: TGTGCCAGCAGCCCCCCTAGCGGGGGGGCCCATGAGCAGTTCTTC.